The next 6 T cell receptor beta chains were all read from a single sample in a study of regulatory T cells in long-lasting Graves disease. Time point noted: newly diagnosed GD, antithyroid drugs for less than 3 months. Researchers made the TCR library from RNA that was extracted from PBMCs. For TCR beta, libraries came from iRepertoire HTBI primers and Arm-PCR of CDR3 regions. From the multiplex PCR reads, TCRdb called clonotypes with MiXCR, one entry per CDR3 protein. The data show 450,000 to 650,000 distinct CDR3 sequences, around 16% seen once. This sample also belongs to another study, concerning T cells in Graves' hyperthyroidism and ophthalmopathy.

Sequences were derived from peripheral blood mononuclear cells (PBMCs), sampled at new diagnosis, from a patient treated with antithyroid drugs. These receptors came from a middle-aged woman with Graves disease.

This clonotype was recorded many times. The CDR3 DNA follows: TGTGCCAGCAGCTTAGGGGGGAGCTCCTATAATTCACCCCTCCACTTT. This gives the protein CASSLGGSSYNSPLHF. V usage is TRBV7-8 and J usage is TRBJ1-6, with a weak D call TRBD1 (5 bases). The CDR3 consists of 16 residues. V lost 1 base and J lost 0, with 7 bases in between. Germline lookup yields CDR1 SGHVS and CDR2 FQNEAQ.

The J gene is TRBJ2-3, the V gene TRBV20-1, with D uncertain. Trimming stripped 0 bases from V and 2 bases from J, with 9 bases between. This CDR3 spans 14 amino acids. The germline gives CDR1 DFQATT, CDR2 SNEGSKA (reference sequence). CDR3 nucleotides: TGCAGTGCTAGAGATCGACTTTCCACAGATACGCAGTATTTT. Its protein is CSARDRLSTDTQYF.

In this sample, this clonotype turned up a few times. The V call is TRBV7-9, the J call TRBJ1-1; TRBD1 agrees at 8 bases. Germline V gene data show CDR1 as SEHNR and CDR2 as FQNEAQ (reference sequence). This CDR3 has 15 residues. The trim removed 3 bases at V and 3 bases at J, leaving 6 bases unmatched. The chain's CDR3 is CASSFQGAGDTEAFF. For the CDR3, the DNA is TGTGCCAGCAGCTTTCAGGGGGCCGGGGACACTGAAGCTTTCTTT.

This clonotype was recorded many times. The chain carries TRBV11-2 and TRBJ1-2; tentatively, D is TRBD1 (6 bases). The germline V gene encodes CDR1 SGHAT and CDR2 FQNNGV. V lost 4 bases to trimming and J lost 2 bases, with 17 bases between them. The CDR3 has 16 amino acids. The CDR3 here is CASSSHGGGLNYGYTF. The DNA for the CDR3 is TGTGCCAGCAGCTCACATGGGGGGGGCTTAAACTATGGCTACACCTTC.

This clonotype came up many times. The V call is TRBV28, the J call TRBJ1-2; D call uncertain. Germline V lookup: CDR1 MDHEN, CDR2 SYDVKM. V lost 3 bases and J lost 8, with 13 bases in between. The CDR3 covers 13 residues. The CDR3 spells CASSFSGPGGYTF. The CDR3 DNA is TGTGCCAGCAGTTTTTCGGGCCCTGGGGGCTACACCTTC.

Ten or more counts support this clonotype. The genes are TRBV3-1 and TRBJ1-2; weak D call: TRBD1 (5 bases). This CDR3 has 15 amino acids. V lost 2 bases and J 7 bases, leaving 17 bases between the germline ends. Germline V gene lookup returns CDR1 LGHDT and CDR2 YNNKEL (reference sequence). The CDR3 protein is CASSQLMGQPLGYTF. The CDR3 DNA reads as TGTGCCAGCAGCCAACTCATGGGGCAACCCCTTGGCTACACCTTC.